The present entry profiles one TCR beta chain with its context. Germline CDR1 DFQATT, CDR2 SNEGSKA (reference sequence). The V gene lost 5 bases and the J gene lost 3 bases, with 5 bases spanning the gap. This CDR3 has 10 amino acids. Method: immunoSEQ multiplex PCR; TCRdb's copy keeps in-frame clones and lacks some. This table holds over 130,000 clones, roughly 80% found once. This specimen comes from a study of blood T cell repertoires in COVID-19. Study summary: Nucleic acid was either cDNA or gDNA, and it came from T cells, B-cell-depleted T cells, or PBMCs.

The receptor was isolated from a man in his sixties or seventies with acute or convalescent COVID-19. Sequenced sample: peripheral blood. The rearrangement joins TRBV20-1 to TRBJ2-7; D is ambiguous. The CDR3 here is CSAEFYEQYF. CDR3 nucleotides: TGCAGTGCTGAGTTCTACGAGCAGTACTTC.